This T cell receptor beta chain was identified during a study of blood T cells in healthy people across ages. A J-beta primer mix and a sample-barcoded 5' primer were used in a second PCR of about 6 to 12 cycles. TCRdb recomputed calls from the 5' RACE reads with MiXCR, one row per CDR3 protein. Of fewer than 800,000 distinct CDR3 sequences in the sample, under 25% were seen once. The V gene end was trimmed by 0 bases and the J gene end by 4 bases; junction bases not matched to a gene: 6. Germline loops: CDR1 MGHRA, CDR2 YSYEKL. The CDR3 contains 17 residues. Source material: blood. This TCR was recovered from an older man in good health. The genes are TRBV4-1 and TRBJ1-4, with 9 bases lining up with TRBD1. This chain's CDR3 is CASSQDRKTGGNEKLFF. CDR3 DNA: TGCGCCAGCAGCCAAGATCGTAAGACAGGGGGTAATGAAAAACTGTTTTTT.